These T cell receptor beta chains were read from a single sample in a study of CD8 T cells in Susac syndrome. TCRdb passed the immunoSEQ multiplex PCR reads through MiXCR, listing each CDR3 protein once. Of 100,000 to 150,000 distinct CDR3 sequences in the sample, over 90% were seen once. Material: CD4+ T cells from PBMCs. The receptors were sampled from a human donor in good health. CDR3s include the opening cysteine and the closing phenylalanine or tryptophan. The order of the fields is V gene, CDR3 protein.

TRBV6-5,CASGFQGPQETQYF
TRBV29-1,CSVDRFNYGYTF
TRBV5-6,CASRSARGTTSLFF
TRBV30,CAWSNPNTEAFF
TRBV29-1,CSVEGSNEKLFF
TRBV5-1,CASRGGAISDTEAFF
TRBV18,CASSPGDRGLQPQHF
TRBV29-1,CSGRVQNTGELFF
TRBV2,CASRDSVNYGYTF
TRBV30,CAWTGPASYEQYF
TRBV6-5,CASSYSFVGASYEQYF
TRBV23-1,CASSLTSGNQETQYF
TRBV7-2,CASSLAGTGQSPYEQYF
TRBV6-1,CASQSSGRVNEQFF
TRBV24-1,CATSDREEQFF
TRBV5-1,CASSPRGGLYEQYF
TRBV4-1,CASSQSTDRTHPGANVLTF
TRBV6-6,CASSFGTSGSNEQFF
TRBV7-6,CASSPGLAGSSTDTQYF
TRBV9,CASSFDRGWNTEAFF
TRBV6-1,CASSDRATEAFF
TRBV28,CASSLWGLAGGPGELFF
TRBV30,CAWSRAQTSTDTQYF
TRBV7-2,CASRLGGTNYGYTF
TRBV5-1,CASRGGGGSSYEQYF
TRBV20-1,CSARDSTSGGNEQFF
TRBV7-9,CASSGVGGRGRAFF
TRBV30,CARRTGGSTDTQYF
TRBV20-1,CSAPSSPRFNYGYTF
TRBV7-2,CASSLAGGPQPQHF
TRBV19,CASTLMTRANTGELFF
TRBV3-1,CASSQSDPLEQYF
TRBV29-1,CSVSRQGARGYTF
TRBV3-1,CASSQRDRYNEQFF
TRBV28,CASSLGGGHQPQHF
TRBV29-1,CSVEQGRAYGYTF
TRBV20-1,CSAPHQGMNTEAFF